This T cell receptor beta chain is drawn from a study of monozygotic twins with cystic fibrosis. Study context: Libraries were built from three micrograms of fragmented DNA using around 14 PCR cycles. Overall study results and limits: Monozygotic CF twin pairs shared significantly more nucleotide-identical clonotypes than unrelated CF individuals did. Co-twins had the most similar V usage for 13 of 16 pairs, J for 8.

Produced via immunoSEQ multiplex PCR; TCRdb's table is partial and in-frame only. The top ten clones hold 1.1% of a sample with about 14,000 clones, 70% to 90% of them seen once. Notes on this clone: Its target is not known.

The germline gives CDR1 LGHNA, CDR2 YNFKEQ. There are 16 residues in the CDR3. V was trimmed by 0 bases and J by 4 bases, leaving 14 bases between them. Sequencing was carried out using blood. The origin of this receptor is a boy aged 5-17 years with cystic fibrosis. The chain couples TRBV4-2 to TRBJ2-3; D unresolved. CDR3 loop: CASSQDMARGADTQYF. In DNA, the CDR3 is TGTGCCAGCAGCCAAGATATGGCCAGAGGCGCAGATACGCAGTATTTT.